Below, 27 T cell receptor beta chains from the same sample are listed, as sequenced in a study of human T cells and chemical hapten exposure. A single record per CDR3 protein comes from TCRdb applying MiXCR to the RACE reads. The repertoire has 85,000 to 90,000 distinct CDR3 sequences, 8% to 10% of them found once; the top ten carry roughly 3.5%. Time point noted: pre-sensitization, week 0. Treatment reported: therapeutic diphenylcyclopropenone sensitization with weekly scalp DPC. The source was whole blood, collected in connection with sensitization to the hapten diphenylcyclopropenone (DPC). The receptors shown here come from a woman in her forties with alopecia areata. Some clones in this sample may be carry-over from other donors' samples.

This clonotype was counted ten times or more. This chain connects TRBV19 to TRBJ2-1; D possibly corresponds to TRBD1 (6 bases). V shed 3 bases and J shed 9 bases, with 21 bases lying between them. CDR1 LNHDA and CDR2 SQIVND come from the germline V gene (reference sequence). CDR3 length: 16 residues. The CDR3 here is CASSITGSVGNPEQFF. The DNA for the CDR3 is TGTGCCAGTAGTATCACAGGGTCGGTGGGGAATCCTGAGCAGTTCTTC. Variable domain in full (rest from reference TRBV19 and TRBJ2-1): DGGITQSPKYLFRKEGQNVTLSCEQNLNHDAMYWYRQDPGQGLRLIYYSQIVNDFQKGDIAEGYSVSREKKESFPLTVTSAQKNPTAFYLCASSITGSVGNPEQFFGPGTRLTVL.

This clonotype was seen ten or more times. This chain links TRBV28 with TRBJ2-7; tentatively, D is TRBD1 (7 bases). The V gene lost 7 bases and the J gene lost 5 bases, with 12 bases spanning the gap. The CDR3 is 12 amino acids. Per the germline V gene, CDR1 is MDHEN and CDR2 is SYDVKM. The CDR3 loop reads CASTQGGHEQYF. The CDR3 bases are TGTGCCAGCACCCAGGGGGGCCACGAGCAGTACTTC. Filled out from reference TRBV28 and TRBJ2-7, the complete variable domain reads DVKVTQSSRYLVKRTGEKVFLECVQDMDHENMFWYRQDPGLGLRLIYFSYDVKMKEKGDIPEGYSVSREKKERFSLILESASTNQTSMYLCASTQGGHEQYFGPGTRLTVT.

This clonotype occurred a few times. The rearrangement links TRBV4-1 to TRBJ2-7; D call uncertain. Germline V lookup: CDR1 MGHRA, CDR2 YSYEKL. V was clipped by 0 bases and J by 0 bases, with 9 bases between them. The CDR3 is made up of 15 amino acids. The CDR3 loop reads CASSQDRSSSYEQYF. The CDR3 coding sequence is TGCGCCAGCAGCCAAGACAGGTCGAGCTCCTACGAGCAGTACTTC.

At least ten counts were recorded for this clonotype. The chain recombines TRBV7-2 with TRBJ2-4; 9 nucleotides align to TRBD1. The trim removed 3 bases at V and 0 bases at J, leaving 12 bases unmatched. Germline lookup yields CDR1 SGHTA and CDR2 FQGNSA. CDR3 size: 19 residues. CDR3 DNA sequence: TGTGCCAGCAGCTTGCTCCCATCGACAGGGGGAGTAGCCAAAAACATTCAGTACTTC. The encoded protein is CASSLLPSTGGVAKNIQYF.

The CDR3 DNA sequence: TGTGCCAGCAGCCTACAGGGGGGGGACACCGGGGAGCTGTTTTTT. This encodes CASSLQGGDTGELFF. The chain joins TRBV6-6 to TRBJ2-2; D might be TRBD1 (8 bases). This CDR3 is 15 amino acids long. Trimming cost V 6 bases and J 3 bases, with 14 bases left between them. Germline assignment: CDR1 MNHNY and CDR2 SVGAGI (reference sequence).

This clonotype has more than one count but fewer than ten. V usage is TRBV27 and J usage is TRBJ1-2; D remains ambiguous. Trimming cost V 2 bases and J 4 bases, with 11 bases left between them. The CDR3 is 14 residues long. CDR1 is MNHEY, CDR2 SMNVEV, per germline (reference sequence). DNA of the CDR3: TGTGCCAGCAGTTTAGGGCCTCGAAGCTATGGCTACACCTTC. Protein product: CASSLGPRSYGYTF.

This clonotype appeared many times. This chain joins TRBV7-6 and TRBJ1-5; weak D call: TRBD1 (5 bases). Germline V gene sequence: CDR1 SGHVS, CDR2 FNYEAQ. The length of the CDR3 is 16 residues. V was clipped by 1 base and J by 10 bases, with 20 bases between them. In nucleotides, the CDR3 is TGTGCCAGCAGCTTAGGAATTAGTGGGGAGCGGGGCCCCCAGCATTTT. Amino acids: CASSLGISGERGPQHF.

The CDR3 nucleotides read TGCGCCAGCAGGGACGGGTACGAGCAGTACTTC. This codes for CASRDGYEQYF. The rearrangement uses TRBV10-2 and TRBJ2-7; D unresolved. This CDR3 has 11 residues. Germline V gene data show CDR1 as WSHSY and CDR2 as SAAADI. Trimming removed 6 bases at V and 4 bases at J, with 7 bases between.

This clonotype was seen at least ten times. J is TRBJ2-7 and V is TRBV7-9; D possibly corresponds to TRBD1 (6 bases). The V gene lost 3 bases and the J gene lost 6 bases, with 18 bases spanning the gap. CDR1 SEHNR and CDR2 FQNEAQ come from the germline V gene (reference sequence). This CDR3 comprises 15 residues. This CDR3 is CASSLETEGVSEQYF. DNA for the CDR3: TGTGCCAGCAGCTTGGAGACTGAGGGGGTCTCCGAGCAGTACTTC.

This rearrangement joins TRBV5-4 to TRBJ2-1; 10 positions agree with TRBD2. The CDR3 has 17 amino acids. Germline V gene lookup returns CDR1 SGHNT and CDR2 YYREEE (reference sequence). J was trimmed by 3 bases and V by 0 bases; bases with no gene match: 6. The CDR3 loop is CASSLVGLAGVYNEQFF. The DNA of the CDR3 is TGTGCCAGCAGCTTGGTCGGTCTAGCGGGGGTCTACAATGAGCAGTTCTTC.

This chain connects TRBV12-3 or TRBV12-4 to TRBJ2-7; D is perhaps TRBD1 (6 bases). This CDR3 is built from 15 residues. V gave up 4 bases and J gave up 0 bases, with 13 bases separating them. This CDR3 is CASSSTGPTSYEQYF. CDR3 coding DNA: TGTGCCAGCAGTTCGACAGGTCCCACCTCCTACGAGCAGTACTTC.

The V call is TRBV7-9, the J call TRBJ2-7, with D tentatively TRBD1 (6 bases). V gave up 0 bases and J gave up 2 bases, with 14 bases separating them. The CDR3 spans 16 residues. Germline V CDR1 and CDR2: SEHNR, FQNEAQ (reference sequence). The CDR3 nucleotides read TGTGCCAGCAGCTTAGCGGAGTGGGCAGGGGCCTACGAGCAGTACTTC. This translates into CASSLAEWAGAYEQYF.

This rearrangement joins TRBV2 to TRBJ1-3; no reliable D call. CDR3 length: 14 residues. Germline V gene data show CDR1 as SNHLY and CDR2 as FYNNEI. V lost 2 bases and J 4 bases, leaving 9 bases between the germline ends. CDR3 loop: CASSEYGRGNTIYF. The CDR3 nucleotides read TGTGCCAGCAGTGAATACGGGAGAGGAAACACCATATATTTT.

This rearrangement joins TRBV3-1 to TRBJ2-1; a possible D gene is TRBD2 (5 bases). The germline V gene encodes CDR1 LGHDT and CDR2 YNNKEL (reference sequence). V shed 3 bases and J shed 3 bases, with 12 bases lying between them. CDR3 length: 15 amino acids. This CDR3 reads CASSQGQRFYNEQFF. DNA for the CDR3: TGTGCCAGCAGCCAGGGTCAGCGGTTCTACAATGAGCAGTTCTTC.

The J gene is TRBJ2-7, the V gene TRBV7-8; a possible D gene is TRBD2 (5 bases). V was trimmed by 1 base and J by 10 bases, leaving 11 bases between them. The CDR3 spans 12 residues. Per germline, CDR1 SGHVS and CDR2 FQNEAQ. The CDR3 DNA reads TGTGCCAGCAGCTTAGAGGATCGGGAACAGTACTTC. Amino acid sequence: CASSLEDREQYF.

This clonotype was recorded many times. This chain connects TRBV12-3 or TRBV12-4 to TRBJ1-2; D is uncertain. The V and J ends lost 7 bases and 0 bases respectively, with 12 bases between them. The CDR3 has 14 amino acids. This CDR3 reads CASTARISNYGYTF. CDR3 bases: TGTGCCAGCACCGCGCGAATATCTAACTATGGCTACACCTTC.

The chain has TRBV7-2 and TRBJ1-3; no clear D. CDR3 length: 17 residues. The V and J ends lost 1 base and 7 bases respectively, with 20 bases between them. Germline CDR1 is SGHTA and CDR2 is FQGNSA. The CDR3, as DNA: TGTGCCAGCAGCTTAGAAGCAACGAAGGGATATAGGAACACCATATATTTT. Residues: CASSLEATKGYRNTIYF.

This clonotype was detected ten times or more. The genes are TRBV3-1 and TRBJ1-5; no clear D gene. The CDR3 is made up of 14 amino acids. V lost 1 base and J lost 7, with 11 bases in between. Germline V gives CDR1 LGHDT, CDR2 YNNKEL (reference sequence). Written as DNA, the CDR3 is TGTGCCAGCAGCCAAGGGGCAATTCACCAGCCCCAGCATTTT. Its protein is CASSQGAIHQPQHF. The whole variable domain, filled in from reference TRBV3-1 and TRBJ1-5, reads DTAVSQTPKYLVTQMGNDKSIKCEQNLGHDTMYWYKQDSKKFLKIMFSYNNKELIINETVPNRFSPKSPDKAHLNLHINSLELGDSAVYFCASSQGAIHQPQHFGDGTRLSIL.

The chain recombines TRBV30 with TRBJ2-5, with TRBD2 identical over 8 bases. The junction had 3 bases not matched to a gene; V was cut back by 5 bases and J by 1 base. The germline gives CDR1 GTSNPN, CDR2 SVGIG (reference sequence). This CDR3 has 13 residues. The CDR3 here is CAWAGTSQETQYF. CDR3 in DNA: TGTGCCTGGGCGGGGACTAGCCAAGAGACCCAGTACTTC. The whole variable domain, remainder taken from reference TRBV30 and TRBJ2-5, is SQTIHQWPATLVQPVGSPLSLECTVEGTSNPNLYWYRQAAGRGLQLLFYSVGIGQISSEVPQNLSASRPQDRQFILSSKKLLLSDSGFYLCAWAGTSQETQYFGPGTRLLVL.

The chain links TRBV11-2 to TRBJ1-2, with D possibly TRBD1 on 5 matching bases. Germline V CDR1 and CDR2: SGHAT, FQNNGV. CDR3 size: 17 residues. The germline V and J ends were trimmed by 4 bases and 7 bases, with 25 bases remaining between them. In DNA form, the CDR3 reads TGTGCCAGCAGCTCAAATATGGGACCTCACCCCGCAACTGGCTACACCTTC. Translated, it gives CASSSNMGPHPATGYTF. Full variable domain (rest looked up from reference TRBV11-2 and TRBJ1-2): EAGVAQSPRYKIIEKRQSVAFWCNPISGHATLYWYQQILGQGPKLLIQFQNNGVVDDSQLPKDRFSAERLKGVDSTLKIQPAKLEDSAVYLCASSSNMGPHPATGYTFGSGTRLTVV.

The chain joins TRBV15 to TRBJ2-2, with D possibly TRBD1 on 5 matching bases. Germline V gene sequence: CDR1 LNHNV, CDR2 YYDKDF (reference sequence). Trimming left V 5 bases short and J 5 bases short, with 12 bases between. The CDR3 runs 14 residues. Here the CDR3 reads CATSVPGLTGELFF. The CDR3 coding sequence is TGTGCCACCAGCGTACCAGGGTTGACCGGGGAGCTGTTTTTT.

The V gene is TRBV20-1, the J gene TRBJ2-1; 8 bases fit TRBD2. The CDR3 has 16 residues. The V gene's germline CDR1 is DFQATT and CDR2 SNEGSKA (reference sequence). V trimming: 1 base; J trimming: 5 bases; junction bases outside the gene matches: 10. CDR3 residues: CSARVSGGDLDNEQFF. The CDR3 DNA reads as TGCAGTGCTAGAGTCAGCGGGGGAGACCTAGACAATGAGCAGTTCTTC.

The CDR3 nucleotides read TGCAGTGCTAGAGAAGCAGGGACGAACAATCAGCCCCAGCATTTT. Residues: CSAREAGTNNQPQHF. This chain links TRBV20-1 with TRBJ1-5; the D gene is possibly TRBD1 (5 bases). Trimming stripped 0 bases from V and 3 bases from J, with 12 bases between. The CDR3 contains 15 residues. Germline V gene lookup returns CDR1 DFQATT and CDR2 SNEGSKA (reference sequence).

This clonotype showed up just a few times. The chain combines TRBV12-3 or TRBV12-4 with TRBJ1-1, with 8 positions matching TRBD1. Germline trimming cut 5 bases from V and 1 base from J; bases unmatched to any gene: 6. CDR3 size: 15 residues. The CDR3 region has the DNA TGTGCCAGCAGTGTACCCGGGACAGGGAACACTGAAGCTTTCTTT. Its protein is CASSVPGTGNTEAFF.

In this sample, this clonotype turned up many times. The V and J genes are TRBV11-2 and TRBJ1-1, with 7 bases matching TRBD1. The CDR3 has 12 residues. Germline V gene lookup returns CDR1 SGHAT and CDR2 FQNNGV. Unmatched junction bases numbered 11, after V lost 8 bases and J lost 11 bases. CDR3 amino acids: CASAKGQLVAFF. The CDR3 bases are TGTGCCAGCGCAAAGGGACAGTTGGTGGCTTTCTTT.

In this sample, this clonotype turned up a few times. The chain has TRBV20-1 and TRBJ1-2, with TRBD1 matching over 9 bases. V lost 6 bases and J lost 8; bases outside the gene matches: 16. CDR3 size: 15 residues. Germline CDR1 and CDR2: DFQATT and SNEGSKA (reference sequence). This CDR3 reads CSARTGEGMSKGYTF. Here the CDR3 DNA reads TGCAGTGCCCGGACAGGGGAGGGCATGTCTAAGGGCTACACCTTC.

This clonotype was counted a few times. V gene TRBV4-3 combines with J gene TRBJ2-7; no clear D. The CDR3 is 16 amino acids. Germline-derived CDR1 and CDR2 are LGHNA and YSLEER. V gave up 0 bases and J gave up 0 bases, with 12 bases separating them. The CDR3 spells CASSQDPTFLSYEQYF. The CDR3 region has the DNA TGCGCCAGCAGCCAAGATCCGACCTTCCTCTCCTACGAGCAGTACTTC.